The sequence of this T cell receptor (beta chain) was determined in a study of shared clonotypes between healthy human individuals. Trimming removed 5 bases from V and 2 bases from J; junction bases left unmatched: 7. The CDR3 runs to 15 residues. Germline loops: CDR1 SGHNT, CDR2 YYREEE (reference sequence). Only in-frame clones appear in the TCRdb table, and some are missing; sequencing was by immunoSEQ multiplex PCR. Altogether about 1.5 million clones are present, 98% being singletons, with the ten largest covering about 0.45%. Memory CD4+ cells were the fraction left after CD45RA+ naive selection.

Sequencing was performed on naive CD4+ T cells sorted from blood. This sample's subset: CD45RA+ positively selected. The sequence was obtained from a man aged 25 to 40 in good health. The chain uses TRBV5-4 and TRBJ2-5, with TRBD1 matching 9 bases. DNA for the CDR3: TGTGCCAGCAGACCGGGACAGGGTCCTCAAGAGACCCAGTACTTC. It yields the protein CASRPGQGPQETQYF.